This is a list of T cell receptor beta chains from one sample in a study of blood T cell repertoires in COVID-19. Generated by immunoSEQ multiplex PCR, the TCRdb table keeps only in-frame clones and is missing some. The sample has approximately 280,000 clones, 88% seen once; the top ten hold about 8.5%. The sample was peripheral blood. The source is a man aged 18 to 29 with active or convalescent COVID-19. Both conserved end residues are part of each CDR3. A D gene is named only where the DNA matches it firmly. Expanded clones are given a class, and other clones once, few, many or no size at all.

size	D	V	J	CDR3	DNA
once	TRBD1	TRBV9	TRBJ2-3	CASSVSGGLDTQYF	TGTGCCAGCAGCGTATCAGGGGGATTGGATACGCAGTATTTT
-	-	TRBV6-2/TRBV6-3	TRBJ2-7	CASSYGLHFYEQYF	TGTGCCAGCAGTTATGGACTCCACTTCTACGAGCAGTACTTC
once	-	TRBV10-3	TRBJ1-2	CAISVGAANYGYTF	TGTGCCATCAGTGTAGGAGCCGCTAACTATGGCTACACCTTC
-	-	TRBV19	TRBJ2-4	CASSISQGKNIQYF	TGTGCCAGTAGTATTTCACAGGGTAAAAACATTCAGTACTTC
-	-	TRBV6-5	TRBJ2-7	CASSYSSGFLPGRQYF	TGTGCCAGCAGTTACTCTTCGGGGTTTCTACCGGGGAGGCAGTACTTC
once	-	TRBV9	TRBJ2-3	CASSVALGAGDTQYF	TGTGCCAGCAGCGTAGCTCTTGGGGCCGGGGATACGCAGTATTTT
-	-	TRBV7-9	TRBJ2-5	CASSPNDRETQYF	TGTGCCAGCAGCCCTAACGACAGAGAGACCCAGTACTTC
-	-	TRBV5-1	TRBJ2-7	CASSLMESSYEQYF	TGCGCCAGCAGCTTGATGGAGAGCTCCTACGAGCAGTACTTC
-	-	TRBV9	TRBJ1-6	CASSTTGLRSPLHF	TGTGCCAGCAGTACCACAGGGCTCAGATCACCCCTCCACTTT
-	-	TRBV3-1/TRBV3-2	TRBJ1-2	CASSGLGGYGYTF	TGTGCCAGCAGCGGCCTAGGGGGCTATGGCTACACCTTC
-	TRBD2	TRBV9	TRBJ2-3	CASSAGLGTDTQYF	TGTGCCAGCAGCGCAGGACTAGGCACAGATACGCAGTATTTT
few	TRBD1	TRBV7-6	TRBJ2-2	CASSYPGTGDPNTGELFF	TGTGCCAGCAGCTACCCCGGGACAGGGGACCCGAACACCGGGGAGCTGTTTTTT
few	-	TRBV19	TRBJ1-2	CASSIAANRPLWYGYTF	TGTGCCAGTAGTATTGCGGCGAACCGACCCTTGTGGTATGGCTACACCTTC
-	-	TRBV29-1	TRBJ1-2	CSVAGGDGYTF	TGCAGCGTTGCTGGAGGGGACGGCTACACCTTC
-	TRBD2	TRBV19	TRBJ2-7	CASSIAGGDEQYF	TGTGCCAGTAGTATAGCGGGGGGTGACGAGCAGTACTTC
-	TRBD2	TRBV9	TRBJ2-1	CASSVVAGGHSSYNEQFF	TGTGCCAGCAGCGTTGTAGCGGGGGGGCATAGCTCCTACAATGAGCAGTTCTTC
-	TRBD2	TRBV18	TRBJ2-1	CASSPPAYGLALPSSYNEQFF	TGTGCCAGCTCACCACCTGCCTACGGACTAGCCTTACCGAGCTCCTACAATGAGCAGTTCTTC
-	-	TRBV5-4	TRBJ2-7	CASSSQDHYEQYF	TGTGCCAGCAGCTCGCAGGATCACTACGAGCAGTACTTC
-	-	TRBV4-3	TRBJ1-3	CASSHLLSSGNTIYF	TGCGCCAGCAGCCACCTACTGAGCTCTGGAAACACCATATATTTT
-	TRBD1	TRBV6-2/TRBV6-3	TRBJ2-1	CASSYLRLPEGQGVLNEQFF	TGTGCCAGCAGTTACTTGAGATTGCCGGAAGGCCAGGGGGTCCTCAATGAGCAGTTCTTC
-	-	TRBV19	TRBJ2-2	CASSISGTGELFF	TGTGCCAGTAGTATCTCCGGGACCGGGGAGCTGTTTTTT
-	TRBD2	TRBV7-3	TRBJ2-5	CASSLGGGAQETQYF	TGTGCCAGCAGCTTAGGCGGGGGGGCCCAAGAGACCCAGTACTTC
-	-	TRBV6-6	TRBJ2-1	CASSYNPNNEQFF	TGTGCCAGCAGTTACAACCCTAACAATGAGCAGTTCTTC
-	-	TRBV27	TRBJ1-4	CASSLIPPPAGEKLFF	TGTGCCAGCAGTTTAATCCCCCCCCCGGCGGGTGAAAAACTGTTTTTT
-	-	TRBV10-3	TRBJ1-1	CAIRTSSVGTEAFF	TGTGCCATCAGAACCTCCTCGGTTGGCACTGAAGCTTTCTTT
-	-	TRBV27	TRBJ2-5	CASSPKGRRELYQETQYF	TGTGCCAGCAGTCCAAAGGGACGGAGGGAACTGTACCAAGAGACCCAGTACTTC
-	TRBD1	TRBV5-5	TRBJ1-1	CASSRNGQGKNTEAFF	TGTGCCAGCAGCCGCAACGGACAGGGGAAGAACACTGAAGCTTTCTTT
-	TRBD1	TRBV27	TRBJ2-2	CASGTGDTGELFF	TGTGCCAGCGGGACAGGGGACACCGGGGAGCTGTTTTTT
-	-	TRBV28	TRBJ1-5	CASSSRGGSNQPQHF	TGTGCCAGCAGTTCCAGGGGAGGGAGCAATCAGCCCCAGCATTTT
-	TRBD1	TRBV11-2	TRBJ2-1	CASSPTGGPYNEQFF	TGTGCCAGCAGCCCGACAGGGGGACCGTACAATGAGCAGTTCTTC
-	-	TRBV19	TRBJ2-7	CANPQGEQYF	TGTGCCAACCCCCAGGGAGAGCAGTACTTC
-	-	TRBV4-1	TRBJ2-7	CARVDTRGKAYEQYF	TGCGCCAGGGTTGACACAAGGGGCAAGGCTTACGAGCAGTACTTC
-	TRBD2	TRBV7-2	TRBJ2-5	CASSLASSGGAAETQYF	TGTGCCAGCAGCTTAGCTTCTAGCGGGGGGGCCGCAGAGACCCAGTACTTC
-	-	TRBV10-3	TRBJ1-1	CAISETSEAFF	TGTGCCATCAGTGAAACCAGTGAAGCTTTCTTT
few	TRBD1	TRBV11-2	TRBJ1-3	CASSLEMAGGSGNTIYF	TGTGCCAGCAGCTTAGAAATGGCAGGGGGCTCTGGAAACACCATATATTTT
-	-	TRBV5-1	TRBJ2-7	CASSLGGREQYF	TGCGCCAGCAGCTTGGGAGGGCGGGAGCAGTACTTC
-	TRBD1	TRBV27	TRBJ2-5	CASSLSKGAPLETQYF	TGTGCCAGCAGTTTATCTAAGGGGGCGCCGTTAGAGACCCAGTACTTC
-	-	TRBV7-9	TRBJ1-1	CASSPPTGNTEAFF	TGTGCCAGCAGCCCTCCGACTGGGAACACTGAAGCTTTCTTT
once	-	TRBV7-6	TRBJ1-4	CASSLEGRGTNEKLFF	TGTGCCAGCAGCTTAGAGGGCAGGGGCACTAATGAAAAACTGTTTTTT